The 32 T cell receptor beta chains given below trace back to one sample, sequenced in a study of blood T cells in healthy people across ages. Combining a sample-barcoded 5' primer with a J-beta primer mix, a second PCR ran for 7 to 11 cycles. In TCRdb, the 5' RACE reads were re-called with MiXCR into one record per CDR3 protein. The sample holds hundreds of thousands of distinct CDR3 sequences, over 45% seen once. The material sequenced was blood. The receptors here all came from a man younger than 45 in good health.

The CDR3 region is CASSPARRSQSYNEQFF. In DNA, the CDR3 is TGTGCCAGCAGCCCAGCGAGACGGAGTCAAAGCTACAATGAGCAGTTCTTC. The chain has TRBV3-1 and TRBJ2-1; no clear D gene. CDR3 length: 17 amino acids. V lost 4 bases to trimming and J lost 3 bases, with 19 bases between them. Per germline, CDR1 LGHDT and CDR2 YNNKEL (reference sequence).

The rearrangement uses TRBV2 and TRBJ2-5; 15 bases agree with TRBD2. This CDR3 has 17 residues. Germline V lookup: CDR1 SNHLY, CDR2 FYNNEI. V was clipped by 7 bases and J by 4 bases; unmatched bases: 10. The DNA for the CDR3 is TGTGCCAGCAAGCCGGGACTAGCGGGAGGTGTTGGAGAGACCCAGTACTTC. This codes for CASKPGLAGGVGETQYF.

There are a few counts of this clonotype. This chain joins TRBV6-5 and TRBJ2-3; D may be TRBD1 or TRBD2 (6 bases each). V gave up 8 bases and J gave up 0 bases, with 15 bases separating them. Germline CDR1 MNHEY, CDR2 SVGAGI. CDR3 length equals 15 residues. CDR3 sequence: CASGLQGGSTDTQYF. CDR3 nucleotides: TGTGCCAGCGGGTTACAGGGAGGAAGCACAGATACGCAGTATTTT.

CDR3 protein: CASSQEVRPLPQYF. CDR3 sequence (DNA): TGCGCCAGCAGCCAGGAGGTCCGGCCTCTTCCGCAGTATTTT. The chain has TRBV4-3 and TRBJ2-3; the D gene is possibly TRBD2 (5 bases). The CDR3 loop spans 14 amino acids. Trimming shortened V by 3 bases and J by 10 bases, and 17 bases separated the two germline ends. CDR1 is LGHNA, CDR2 YSLEER, per germline.

V gene TRBV24-1 combines with J gene TRBJ2-1; no definite D call. Per the germline V gene, CDR1 is KGHDR and CDR2 is SFDVKD. V was pared by 8 bases and J by 3 bases, with 7 bases between. The CDR3 covers 12 residues. Here the CDR3 reads CATTNSYNEQFF. The CDR3 DNA follows: TGTGCCACCACCAACAGCTACAATGAGCAGTTCTTC.

The J gene is TRBJ2-7, the V gene TRBV6-1; 9 bases match TRBD2. V was clipped by 0 bases and J by 0 bases; unmatched bases: 0. Germline CDR1 is MNHNS and CDR2 is SASEGT. This CDR3 has 15 amino acids. The CDR3 DNA is TGTGCCAGCAGTGAAGCTAGCGGGAGCTCCTACGAGCAGTACTTC. This translates into CASSEASGSSYEQYF.

This clonotype was seen only a few times. J is TRBJ2-2 and V is TRBV3-1, with unresolved D. The germline V and J ends were trimmed by 2 bases and 1 base, with 5 bases remaining between them. Germline V CDR1 and CDR2: LGHDT, YNNKEL (reference sequence). The CDR3 has 14 amino acids. CDR3 sequence reads: CASSQIQNTGELFF. CDR3 nucleotides: TGTGCCAGCAGCCAAATCCAGAACACCGGGGAGCTGTTTTTT.

The chain is built from TRBV20-1 and TRBJ1-2; unclear D gene. CDR3 length: 14 amino acids. CDR1 and CDR2 from the germline V gene are DFQATT and SNEGSKA (reference sequence). With 0 bases removed from V and 6 bases from J, the gap between germline ends came to 14 bases. The CDR3 DNA follows: TGCAGTGCTAGAGATGGGCGGGGAAGCGATGGCTACACCTTC. This encodes CSARDGRGSDGYTF.

The chain employs TRBV18 and TRBJ2-5; D unresolved. The germline V gene encodes CDR1 KGHSH and CDR2 LQKENI. The length of the CDR3 is 13 residues. V lost 6 bases and J 3 bases, leaving 11 bases between the germline ends. DNA of the CDR3: TGTGCCAGCTCCCCTCAAAGAGAAGAGACCCAGTACTTC. Translating it yields CASSPQREETQYF. The variable domain in full, completed from reference TRBV18 and TRBJ2-5, reads NAGVMQNPRHLVRRRGQEARLRCSPMKGHSHVYWYRQLPEEGLKFMVYLQKENIIDESGMPKERFSAEFPKEGPSILRIQQVVRGDSAAYFCASSPQREETQYFGPGTRLLVL.

The chain links TRBV6-4 to TRBJ1-4, with D unclear. Trimming shortened V by 2 bases and J by 4 bases, and 8 bases separated the two germline ends. CDR1 MRHNA and CDR2 SNTAGT come from the germline V gene. This CDR3 contains 14 residues. CDR3 in amino acids: CASSDERLNEKLFF. The CDR3 nucleotides read TGTGCCAGCAGTGACGAGAGACTTAATGAAAAACTGTTTTTT.

This clonotype has a count of ten or more. V usage is TRBV2 and J usage is TRBJ2-4; D is undetermined. The ends were cut back, 6 bases at V and 0 bases at J, with 9 bases in the middle. Germline V lookup: CDR1 SNHLY, CDR2 FYNNEI. The CDR3 consists of 14 residues. CDR3 loop: CASRNGLAKNIQYF. CDR3 in DNA: TGTGCCAGCAGGAACGGATTAGCCAAAAACATTCAGTACTTC. The full variable domain, with the rest looked up from reference TRBV2 and TRBJ2-4, is EPEVTQTPSHQVTQMGQEVILRCVPISNHLYFYWYRQILGQKVEFLVSFYNNEISEKSEIFDDQFSVERPDGSNFTLKIRSTKLEDSAMYFCASRNGLAKNIQYFGAGTRLSVL.

This sequence joins TRBV6-5 and TRBJ1-5; unclear D gene. Germline V gene data show CDR1 as MNHEY and CDR2 as SVGAGI. CDR3 size: 14 residues. Trimming removed 0 bases at V and 6 bases at J, with 9 bases between. CDR3 in amino acids: CASSYSMVGQPQHF. The DNA for the CDR3 is TGTGCCAGCAGTTACTCGATGGTGGGTCAGCCCCAGCATTTT.

The chain couples TRBV4-2 to TRBJ1-2; 8 nucleotides agree with TRBD1. The CDR3 covers 15 residues. Germline V gene data show CDR1 as LGHNA and CDR2 as YNFKEQ. The V and J ends lost 3 bases and 4 bases, in that order; junction bases with no gene match: 7. Written as DNA, the CDR3 is TGTGCCAGCAGCCAGAGGACAGGGACGTCCTATGGCTACACCTTC. It encodes CASSQRTGTSYGYTF.

There are a few counts of this clonotype. The V and J genes are TRBV29-1 and TRBJ1-1; D remains unclear. The CDR3 length is 11 residues. Trimming took 3 bases from V and 2 from J, leaving 4 bases between them. In germline, CDR1 is SQVTM, CDR2 ANQGSEA. The CDR3 bases are TGCAGCGTTGACCCCAACACTGAAGCTTTCTTT. Protein: CSVDPNTEAFF.

To note about this clonotype: One end of the junction fails to match germline, which may point to a read error. The V gene is TRBV7-2, the J gene TRBJ2-1; D is undetermined. The CDR3 runs 14 residues. Per the germline V gene, CDR1 is SGHTA and CDR2 is FQGNSA. The CDR3 here is CASTLYSSYNEQFF. DNA of the CDR3: TGTGCCAGCACCTTATATAGCTCCTACAATGAGCAGTTCTTC.

Points on this clonotype: The germline gene is not matched at one end of the junction; a read error may be the cause. The chain combines TRBV7-9 with TRBJ2-7, with D possibly being TRBD2 (6 bases). This CDR3 region has 16 residues. CDR1 SEHNR and CDR2 FQNEAQ come from the germline V gene (reference sequence). CDR3 DNA sequence: TGTACCAGCAGCCCAGCGGGTTCGGGAGTTTCCTACGAGCAGTACTTC. This translates into CTSSPAGSGVSYEQYF.

The count of this clonotype is one. The genes are TRBV20-1 and TRBJ1-2; possible D gene TRBD1, 5 bases. CDR3 size: 12 residues. Per the germline V gene, CDR1 is DFQATT and CDR2 is SNEGSKA (reference sequence). The CDR3 region has the DNA TGCAGGGCGCCTCGGGACAACTATGGCTACACCTTC. Protein: CRAPRDNYGYTF.

The chain employs TRBV20-1 and TRBJ2-7, with TRBD2 identical over 10 bases. The J call may be in error: the DNA end matches TRBJ2-1 better. The CDR3 covers 14 residues. Germline values: CDR1 DFQATT, CDR2 SNEGSKA (reference sequence). The CDR3 DNA follows: TGCAGTGCCCCGGCTAGCGGGGGTTACAATGAGCAGTTCTTC. Protein: CSAPASGGYNEQFF.

The chain uses TRBV7-2 and TRBJ2-5; 8 bases agree with TRBD2. CDR1 is SGHTA and CDR2 is FQGNSA in the germline V gene. The CDR3 is made up of 14 amino acids. V was pared by 1 base and J by 6 bases, with 4 bases of the junction left unmatched. The CDR3, as DNA: TGTGCCAGCAGCTTAGGCGGGGGGATGAAGACCCAGTACTTC. Translated: CASSLGGGMKTQYF.

The rearrangement joins TRBV4-2 to TRBJ2-1, with 8 bases lining up with TRBD2. CDR1 and CDR2 from the germline V gene are LGHNA and YNFKEQ. This CDR3 has 18 residues. The junction had 9 bases not matched to a gene; V was cut back by 0 bases and J by 2 bases. The CDR3 is CASSQDGASGYAYNEQFF. The CDR3 coding sequence is TGTGCCAGCAGCCAAGATGGGGCTAGCGGGTACGCCTACAATGAGCAGTTCTTC.

The chain combines TRBV7-2 with TRBJ2-5, with a weak D call TRBD1 (5 bases). The CDR3 covers 14 residues. Trimming removed 6 bases from V and 3 bases from J, with 14 bases in between. Germline V gene lookup returns CDR1 SGHTA and CDR2 FQGNSA. The CDR3: CASSSAGAEETQYF. For the CDR3, the DNA is TGTGCCAGCAGTTCCGCTGGGGCAGAAGAGACCCAGTACTTC.

The gene calls are TRBV20-1 and TRBJ2-1; the match to TRBD2 covers 11 bases. Germline lookup yields CDR1 DFQATT and CDR2 SNEGSKA (reference sequence). The CDR3 runs 16 residues. The V segment lost 7 bases and the J segment 6 bases; nucleotides outside the gene matches: 14. In DNA, the CDR3 is TGCAGTGTAGACTTTTTAGGAACTAGCGGGGGCAATGAGCAGTTCTTC. It encodes CSVDFLGTSGGNEQFF.

This sequence joins TRBV2 and TRBJ1-5, with 7 bases matching TRBD1. The CDR3 extends over 15 amino acids. With 1 base clipped from V and 2 bases from J, the junction kept 2 bases outside the gene matches. CDR1 is SNHLY, CDR2 FYNNEI, per germline. This chain's CDR3 is CASSEEGAGNQPQHF. The CDR3 bases are TGTGCCAGCAGTGAAGAGGGGGCCGGCAATCAGCCCCAGCATTTT.

This clonotype was counted a few times. The chain carries TRBV12-3 or TRBV12-4 and TRBJ2-3, with D hard to call. This CDR3 spans 14 amino acids. The V and J ends lost 3 bases and 0 bases respectively, with 7 bases between them. CDR3 sequence reads: CASSLVRSTDTQYF. CDR3 bases: TGTGCCAGCAGTTTGGTGAGGAGCACAGATACGCAGTATTTT.

In its sample, this clonotype was seen a few times. The J gene is TRBJ1-2, the V gene TRBV29-1; no firm D call. This CDR3 region has 13 residues. CDR1 and CDR2 (germline): SQVTM, ANQGSEA. Trimming shortened V by 2 bases and J by 9 bases, and 16 bases separated the two germline ends. CDR3 coding DNA: TGCAGCGTTGAATCTCCCCCACCTAGAAGCTACACCTTC. This gives the protein CSVESPPPRSYTF.

The J gene is TRBJ1-1, the V gene TRBV6-2 or TRBV6-3, with no clear D. Trimming shortened V by 4 bases and J by 1 base, and 7 bases separated the two germline ends. The CDR3 length is 13 residues. CDR1 and CDR2 (germline): MNHEY, SVGEGT. The chain's CDR3 is CASSSPQNTEAFF. In nucleotides, the CDR3 is TGTGCCAGCAGTTCTCCCCAGAACACTGAAGCTTTCTTT.

This clonotype occurred a few times. The chain recombines TRBV7-2 with TRBJ2-5; no firm D call. Trimming removed 4 bases from V and 2 bases from J, with 14 bases in between. This CDR3 spans 15 amino acids. Germline-derived CDR1 and CDR2 are SGHTA and FQGNSA. CDR3 residues: CASSSMGTGQETQYF. The CDR3 DNA sequence: TGTGCCAGCAGCTCCATGGGCACTGGGCAAGAGACCCAGTACTTC.

CDR3 amino acids: CATSRGTMDRGLFGYTF. In nucleotides, the CDR3 is TGTGCCACCAGCAGAGGGACTATGGACAGGGGTTTATTTGGCTACACCTTC. The chain uses TRBV15 and TRBJ1-2, with 9 bases that match TRBD1. The length of the CDR3 is 17 residues. V lost 1 base, J lost 7 bases, and 13 bases stayed unmatched. Looked up from germline, CDR1 is LNHNV and CDR2 is YYDKDF (reference sequence). The variable domain in full, completed from reference TRBV15 and TRBJ1-2, reads DAMVIQNPRYQVTQFGKPVTLSCSQTLNHNVMYWYQQKSSQAPKLLFHYYDKDFNNEADTPDNFQSRRPNTSFCFLDIRSPGLGDTAMYLCATSRGTMDRGLFGYTFGSGTRLTVV.

The chain has TRBV28 and TRBJ2-5, with unresolved D. Germline CDR1 reads MDHEN; CDR2 reads SYDVKM. The CDR3 loop spans 12 amino acids. V gave up 3 bases and J gave up 11 bases, with 13 bases separating them. The CDR3 is CASSLPYNEQYF. The CDR3 DNA reads as TGTGCCAGCAGTTTGCCCTACAATGAGCAGTACTTC.

This chain uses TRBV6-2 or TRBV6-3 with TRBJ1-5; D not resolved. Trimming left V 8 bases short and J 7 bases short, with 18 bases between. In germline, CDR1 is MNHEY, CDR2 SVGEGT. This CDR3 has 14 residues. The DNA of the CDR3 is TGTGCCAGCCGTAGAGAAGGATATGACCAGCCCCAGCATTTT. Translation gives CASRREGYDQPQHF.

The chain uses TRBV20-1 and TRBJ2-1, with TRBD2 matching over 13 bases. Germline V CDR1 and CDR2: DFQATT, SNEGSKA (reference sequence). V lost 6 bases, J lost 9 bases, and 8 bases stayed unmatched. This CDR3 is 14 amino acids long. CDR3: CSATGTSGAGEQFF. The CDR3 nucleotides are TGCAGTGCCACCGGGACTAGCGGGGCGGGTGAGCAGTTCTTC.

This chain connects TRBV7-8 to TRBJ2-3; TRBD1 or TRBD2 may be the D gene (5 bases each). Trimming took off 1 base at V and 9 bases at J, with 14 bases between the two ends. CDR1 SGHVS and CDR2 FQNEAQ come from the germline V gene. The CDR3 sequence is 14 residues long. This chain's CDR3 is CASSLESWDATQYF. The CDR3 DNA is TGTGCCAGCAGCTTAGAATCCTGGGACGCGACGCAGTATTTT. The whole variable domain, remainder taken from reference TRBV7-8 and TRBJ2-3, is GAGVSQSPRYKVAKRGQDVALRCDPISGHVSLFWYQQALGQGPEFLTYFQNEAQLDKSGLPSDRFFAERPEGSVSTLKIQRTQQEDSAVYLCASSLESWDATQYFGPGTRLTVL.